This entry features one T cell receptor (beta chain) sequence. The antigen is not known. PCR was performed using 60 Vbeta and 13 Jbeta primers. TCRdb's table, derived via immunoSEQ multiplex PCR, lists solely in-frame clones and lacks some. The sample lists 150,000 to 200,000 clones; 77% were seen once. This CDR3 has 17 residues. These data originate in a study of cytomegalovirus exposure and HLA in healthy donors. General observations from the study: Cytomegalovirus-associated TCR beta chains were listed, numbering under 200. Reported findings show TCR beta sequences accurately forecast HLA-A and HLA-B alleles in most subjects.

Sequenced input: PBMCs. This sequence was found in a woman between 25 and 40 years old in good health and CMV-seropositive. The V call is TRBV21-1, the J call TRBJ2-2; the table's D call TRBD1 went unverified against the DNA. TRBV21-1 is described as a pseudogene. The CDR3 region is CASSKVLSTGGTGELFF. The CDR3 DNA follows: TGTGCCAGCAGCAAAGTTCTGTCAACAGGGGGCACCGGGGAGCTGTTTTTT.